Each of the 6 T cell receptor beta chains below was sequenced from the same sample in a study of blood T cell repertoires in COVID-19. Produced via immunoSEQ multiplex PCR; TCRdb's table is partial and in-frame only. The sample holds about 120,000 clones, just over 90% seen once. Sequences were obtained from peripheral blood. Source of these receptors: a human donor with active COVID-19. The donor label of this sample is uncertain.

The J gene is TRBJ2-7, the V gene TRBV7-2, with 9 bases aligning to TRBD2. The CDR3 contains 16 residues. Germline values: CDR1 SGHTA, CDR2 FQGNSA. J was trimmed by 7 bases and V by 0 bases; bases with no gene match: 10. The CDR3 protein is CASSLAPLLRGGEQYF. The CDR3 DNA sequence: TGTGCCAGCAGCTTAGCCCCCCTGTTGCGGGGGGGGGAGCAGTACTTC.

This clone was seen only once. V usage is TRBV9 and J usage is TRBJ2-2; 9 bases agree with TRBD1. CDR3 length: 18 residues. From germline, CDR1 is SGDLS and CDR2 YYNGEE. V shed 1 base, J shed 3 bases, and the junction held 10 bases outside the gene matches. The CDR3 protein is CASSVTRDRAVDTGELFF. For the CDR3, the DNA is TGTGCCAGCAGCGTAACTCGGGACAGGGCAGTCGACACCGGGGAGCTGTTTTTT.

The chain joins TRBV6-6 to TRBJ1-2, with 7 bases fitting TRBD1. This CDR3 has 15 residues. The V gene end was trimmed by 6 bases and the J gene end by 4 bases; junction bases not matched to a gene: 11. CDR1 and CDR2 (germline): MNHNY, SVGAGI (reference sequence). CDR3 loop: CASREAGQSGYGYTF. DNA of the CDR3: TGTGCCAGCAGAGAGGCGGGACAGTCGGGCTATGGCTACACCTTC.

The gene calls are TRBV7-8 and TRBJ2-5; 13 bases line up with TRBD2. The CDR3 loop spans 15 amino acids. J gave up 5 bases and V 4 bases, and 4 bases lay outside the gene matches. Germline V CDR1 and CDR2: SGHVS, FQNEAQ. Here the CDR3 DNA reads TGTGCCAGCAGCTGGGGGACTAGCGGGGTGGAGACCCAGTACTTC. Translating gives CASSWGTSGVETQYF. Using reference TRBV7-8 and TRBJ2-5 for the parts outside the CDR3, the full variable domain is GAGVSQSPRYKVAKRGQDVALRCDPISGHVSLFWYQQALGQGPEFLTYFQNEAQLDKSGLPSDRFFAERPEGSVSTLKIQRTQQEDSAVYLCASSWGTSGVETQYFGPGTRLLVL.

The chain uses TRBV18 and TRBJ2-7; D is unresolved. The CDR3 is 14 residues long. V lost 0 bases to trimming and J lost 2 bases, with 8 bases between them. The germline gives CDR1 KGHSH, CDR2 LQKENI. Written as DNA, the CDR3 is TGTGCCAGCTCACCACCGGCACCCACCTACGAGCAGTACTTC. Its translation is CASSPPAPTYEQYF. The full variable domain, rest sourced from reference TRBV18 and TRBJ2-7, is NAGVMQNPRHLVRRRGQEARLRCSPMKGHSHVYWYRQLPEEGLKFMVYLQKENIIDESGMPKERFSAEFPKEGPSILRIQQVVRGDSAAYFCASSPPAPTYEQYFGPGTRLTVT.

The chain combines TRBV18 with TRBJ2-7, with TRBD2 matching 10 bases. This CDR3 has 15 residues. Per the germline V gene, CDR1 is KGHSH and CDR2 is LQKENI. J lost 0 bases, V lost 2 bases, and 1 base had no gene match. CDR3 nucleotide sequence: TGTGCCAGCTCACCAGGACTAGCGGACTCCTACGAGCAGTACTTC. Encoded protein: CASSPGLADSYEQYF.